This T cell receptor (beta chain) was sequenced in a study of a mutant IDH1 vaccine in newly diagnosed glioma. Using immunoSEQ multiplex PCR, the repertoire was profiled, and TCRdb retains in-frame clones only, with some absent. The sample gives fewer than 60,000 clones, roughly 61% of which show up once; 4% to 5.5% is in the top ten. This CDR3 contains 13 residues. With V trimmed by 4 bases and J by 4 bases, 3 bases remained unmatched. CDR1 and CDR2 from the germline V gene are SNHLY and FYNNEI. This clone was found a few times. Its antigen is not known. The time point was: week 47, end of study. In every dose of vaccine, 300 ug of mutant IDH1 20-mer peptide was given alongside topical imiquimod.

The V gene is TRBV2, the J gene TRBJ1-1; 7 bases fit TRBD1. The clonotype comes from a man aged 35-49 years with glioma. Some clones in this sample may be carry-over from other donors' samples. Here the sequenced sample was peripheral blood mononuclear cells (PBMCs), taken from a glioma patient whose treatment included an IDH1 peptide vaccine. The CDR3 protein is CASSVYRGTEAFF. The CDR3 DNA follows: TGTGCCAGCAGTGTCTACAGGGGCACTGAAGCTTTCTTT.